This TCR beta chain was identified during a study of cytomegalovirus exposure and HLA in healthy donors. V shed 2 bases, J shed 1 base, and the junction held 4 bases outside the gene matches. The CDR3 length is 16 residues. In germline, CDR1 is MRHNA, CDR2 SNTAGT. The PCR was carried out with 60 Vbeta primers and 13 Jbeta primers. TCRdb keeps only in-frame clones here, not all; method: immunoSEQ multiplex PCR. This sample has fewer than 200,000 clones; less than 80% occur once, and the top ten carry less than 0.9%. Sequencing was carried out using PBMCs. This sequence was found in a female donor in good health and CMV-seronegative. This sequence joins TRBV6-4 and TRBJ2-2; TRBD2 matches 7 bases. The CDR3 region is CASSDLPGGNTGELFF. CDR3 in DNA: TGTGCCAGCAGTGACCTCCCGGGAGGGAACACCGGGGAGCTGTTTTTT.